A single sample is the source of the 10 T cell receptor beta chains below, sequenced in a study of blood T cells in healthy people across ages. Primed by a sample-barcoded 5' primer and a J-beta primer mix, a second PCR proceeded for about 6 to 11 cycles. TCRdb reprocessed the 5' RACE reads via MiXCR and lists one record per CDR3 protein. Of some 800,000 distinct CDR3 sequences in the sample, roughly 25% were seen once. The sample was also reused in another study, on T cells of mothers and their children.

The sequencing sample was made of blood. The receptor source for this set is a boy between 10 and 17 years old in good health.

This CDR3 reads CASSQFTGGYEQYF. The CDR3 nucleotides are TGCGCCAGCAGCCAGTTTACAGGGGGCTACGAGCAGTACTTC. The chain is built from TRBV4-3 and TRBJ2-7; 8 bases agree with TRBD1. The V segment lost 3 bases and the J segment 3 bases; nucleotides outside the gene matches: 4. The germline V gene encodes CDR1 LGHNA and CDR2 YSLEER. This CDR3 contains 14 residues.

J is TRBJ2-5 and V is TRBV12-3 or TRBV12-4; D not certain. The DNA matches TRBJ2-1 better at its end, which makes the J call doubtful. The CDR3 is 12 amino acids. The CDR3 here is CASSPWYNEQFF. The CDR3 DNA follows: TGTGCCAGCAGCCCTTGGTACAATGAGCAGTTCTTC.

This clonotype occurred a few times. V and J are TRBV13 and TRBJ2-4; D uncertain. The germline CDR1 and CDR2 sequences are PRHDT and FYEKMQ (reference sequence). The V gene lost 5 bases and the J gene lost 0 bases, with 14 bases spanning the gap. The CDR3 is made up of 16 amino acids. The CDR3, as DNA: TGTGCCAGCAGCGGCCGGTGGACGATAGCCAAAAACATTCAGTACTTC. This sequence encodes CASSGRWTIAKNIQYF.

The J gene is TRBJ1-6, the V gene TRBV15; 10 bases agree with TRBD1. This CDR3 has 14 amino acids. Looked up from germline, CDR1 is LNHNV and CDR2 is YYDKDF (reference sequence). The V gene end was trimmed by 3 bases and the J gene end by 9 bases; junction bases not matched to a gene: 2. The CDR3 region is CATSSRDRGSPLHF. CDR3 nucleotide sequence: TGTGCCACCAGCAGCCGGGACAGGGGTTCACCCCTCCACTTT. Together with reference TRBV15 and TRBJ1-6, the CDR3 gives the full variable domain: DAMVIQNPRYQVTQFGKPVTLSCSQTLNHNVMYWYQQKSSQAPKLLFHYYDKDFNNEADTPDNFQSRRPNTSFCFLDIRSPGLGDTAMYLCATSSRDRGSPLHFGNGTRLTVT.

CDR3 coding DNA: TGTGCCAGCAGCCAAGATTTGGGTAACGAGCAGTACTTC. Amino acids: CASSQDLGNEQYF. The rearrangement links TRBV14 to TRBJ2-5; D gene ambiguous. The J call is uncertain, as TRBJ2-7 better fits the DNA end. The germline V gene has CDR1 SGHDN and CDR2 FVKESK. The CDR3 runs 13 residues.

With regard to this clonotype: Because the CDR3 is missing its conserved closing phenylalanine or tryptophan, this is likely a read error. V usage is TRBV29-1 and J usage is TRBJ2-7, with no clear D. Germline V CDR1 and CDR2: SQVTM, ANQGSEA. Trimming shortened V by 6 bases and J by 0 bases, and 12 bases separated the two germline ends. The CDR3 extends over 13 amino acids. CDR3 DNA: TGCAGCGTAAAAGGACGGGCCTCCTACGAGCAGTACCTC. This sequence encodes CSVKGRASYEQYL.

This chain connects TRBV28 to TRBJ2-2; unclear D gene. V lost 3 bases, J lost 6 bases, and 8 bases lay in between. The germline V gene encodes CDR1 MDHEN and CDR2 SYDVKM. The CDR3 is 13 amino acids. CDR3 sequence (DNA): TGTGCCAGCAGTTTTTATATACCCGGGGAGCTGTTTTTT. Residues: CASSFYIPGELFF. Full variable domain (remainder filled in from reference TRBV28 and TRBJ2-2): DVKVTQSSRYLVKRTGEKVFLECVQDMDHENMFWYRQDPGLGLRLIYFSYDVKMKEKGDIPEGYSVSREKKERFSLILESASTNQTSMYLCASSFYIPGELFFGEGSRLTVL.

The sample holds a few counts of this clonotype. This rearrangement joins TRBV10-3 to TRBJ2-3; tentatively, D is TRBD2 (5 bases). The CDR3 is made up of 17 amino acids. CDR1 is ENHRY, CDR2 SYGVKD, per germline. Between the trimmed V and J ends, which lost 3 bases and 0 bases, there was a span of 16 bases. Written as DNA, the CDR3 is TGTGCCATCAGTGATACCCAACGGGGTGGTAGCACAGATACGCAGTATTTT. Translation: CAISDTQRGGSTDTQYF.

In its sample, this clonotype was seen a few times. The CDR3 nucleotides read TGTGCCAGCAGCTTAGTGACAGGGCCCTTTTCCTACGAGCAGTACTTC. This codes for CASSLVTGPFSYEQYF. The rearrangement joins TRBV11-2 to TRBJ2-5; 7 bases fit TRBD1. The J call could be wrong; TRBJ2-7 is a better fit for the DNA end. Germline CDR1 reads SGHAT; CDR2 reads FQNNGV. This CDR3 spans 16 amino acids.

The V gene is TRBV20-1, the J gene TRBJ2-5, with no clear D. The end of the DNA is better explained by TRBJ2-1, so the J call may be wrong. The CDR3 extends over 13 amino acids. Germline-derived CDR1 and CDR2 are DFQATT and SNEGSKA (reference sequence). The chain's CDR3 is CSEWSGDYNEQFF. CDR3 DNA sequence: TGCAGTGAATGGTCAGGAGACTACAATGAGCAGTTCTTC.